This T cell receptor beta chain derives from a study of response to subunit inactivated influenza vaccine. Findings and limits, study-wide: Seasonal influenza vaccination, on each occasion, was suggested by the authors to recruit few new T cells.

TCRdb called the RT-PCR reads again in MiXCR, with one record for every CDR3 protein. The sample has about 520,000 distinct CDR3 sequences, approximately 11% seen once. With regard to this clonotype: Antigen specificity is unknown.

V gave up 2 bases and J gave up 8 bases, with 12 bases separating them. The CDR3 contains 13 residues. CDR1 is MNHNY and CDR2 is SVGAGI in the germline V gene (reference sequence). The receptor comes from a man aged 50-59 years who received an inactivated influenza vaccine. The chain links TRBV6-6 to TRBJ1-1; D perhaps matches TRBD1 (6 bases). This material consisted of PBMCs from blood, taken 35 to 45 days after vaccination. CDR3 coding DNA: TGTGCCAGCAGTTACCGGGACAACCTGGAAGCTTTCTTT. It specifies CASSYRDNLEAFF.